This T cell receptor (beta chain) is from a study of shared clonotypes between healthy human individuals. Notes on this clone: What it recognizes is unknown.

TCRdb's copy holds only in-frame clones and misses some; the assay was immunoSEQ multiplex PCR. This sample has some 690,000 clones, with 90% found just once. Notes on the study in general: Of the naive CD4 clonotypes, around 4.8% were shared across several donors. Relative to their counterparts shared across all four donors, non-shared clonotypes exhibited diminished generation probabilities. Memory subsets had estimated richness that was generally smaller than that of naive subsets.

There are 12 residues in the CDR3. Germline loops: CDR1 SQVTM, CDR2 ANQGSEA. Trimming cost V 7 bases and J 3 bases, with 13 bases left between them. This sequence originates from a man between 18 and 35 years old in good health. Some clones in this sample may be carry-over from other donors' samples. Sequenced sample: memory CD8+ T cells from PBMCs. The subset here: CD45RO+ cells pooled with CCR7-negative TemRA cells. The chain carries TRBV29-1 and TRBJ2-7; D may match TRBD1 or TRBD2 (5 bases each). The CDR3 DNA sequence: TGCAGCGGCTGGGGACCCAACTACGAGCAGTACTTC. This gives the protein CSGWGPNYEQYF.